Listed below are T cell receptor beta chains from one sample, sequenced in a study of T cells expressing NK-cell markers. Reprocessing the 5' RACE reads, TCRdb reports a single entry for every CDR3 protein and omits DNA. Its clone listing holds a few hundred thousand distinct CDR3 sequences. Sequenced input: blood T cells: a sorted CD56 or NKG2C T cell subset, CD4+ or CD8+ T cells, or bulk PBMC T cells (not recorded which). The receptors originated from a man between 18 and 69 years old in good health. Each CDR3 is given with its conserved first and last residue.

v_call	j_call	cdr3_aa
TRBV20-1	TRBJ1-1	CSARDTPGGILSNTEAFF
TRBV28	TRBJ1-4	CASRPGGAIEKLFF
TRBV5-1	TRBJ2-1	CASSTGEGLWAINEQFF
TRBV10-3	TRBJ1-1	CAIRETGLTVEAFF
TRBV6-1	TRBJ1-1	CASTRGMNTEAFF
TRBV2	TRBJ2-5	CASKRGGKTQYF
TRBV15	TRBJ2-7	CATSRDFRGHVEQYF
TRBV18	TRBJ2-2	CASSSRTAGPNTGELFF
TRBV25-1	TRBJ2-7	CASSDGIGAGTVTYEQYF
TRBV29-1	TRBJ2-5	CSYRVGPETQYF
TRBV5-5	TRBJ1-5	CASSLLAQGSQPQHF
TRBV12-3/TRBV12-4	TRBJ2-5	CASSLHGGAGGLETQYF
TRBV10-2	TRBJ1-3	CASRPGQGYGNTIYF
TRBV4-2	TRBJ2-3	CASSQTLAGETSTDTQYF
TRBV29-1	TRBJ1-1	CSVPSGFRWSEAFF
TRBV6-6	TRBJ2-7	CASRLAGHEQYF
TRBV5-5	TRBJ2-1	CASSLGLAGRYNEQFF
TRBV6-2/TRBV6-3	TRBJ2-1	CASSYSDARNEQFF
TRBV18	TRBJ2-3	CASSPGTSHISDTQYF
TRBV5-5	TRBJ2-4	CASSVPGKDIQYF
TRBV6-5	TRBJ2-1	CASSSITGINEQFF
TRBV11-2	TRBJ1-1	CASSPGVREVNYNTEAFF
TRBV12-3/TRBV12-4	TRBJ2-3	CATQNPPGAVDF
TRBV18	TRBJ2-2	CASSPVGTNTGELFF
TRBV6-1	TRBJ2-7	CASRKKGVYEQYF
TRBV2	TRBJ2-3	CASRTSDLTDTQYF
TRBV7-2	TRBJ2-4	CATRDGAKNIQYF
TRBV18	TRBJ2-2	CASTALDGELFF
TRBV20-1	TRBJ2-3	CSASTRLGLAGSDASTDTQYF
TRBV6-1	TRBJ2-7	CASRPTGASYEQYF
TRBV7-2	TRBJ1-5	CASSLMGQMHQPQHF
TRBV28	TRBJ2-3	CASRGLDTDTQYF
TRBV7-9	TRBJ1-6	CASSSLSGAGNSPLHF
TRBV7-2	TRBJ2-1	CASSFASSRENEQFF
TRBV4-2	TRBJ2-2	CASSLITSGGAGGTGELFF
TRBV21-1	TRBJ1-4	CASSKKNRDTMKNCFF
TRBV27	TRBJ2-2	CASSPTGLAELFF
TRBV30	TRBJ1-4	CALTGGNEKLFF
TRBV7-6	TRBJ2-7	CASSPRQGNEQYF
TRBV29-1	TRBJ1-2	CSVTPGTANYGYTF
TRBV29-1	TRBJ1-4	CSVEHRVGEKLFF
TRBV10-3	TRBJ2-7	CAISDRDQGSRSFGQYF
TRBV10-3	TRBJ2-1	CAISEETGGASNEQFF
TRBV5-1	TRBJ2-5	CASSLGLRDRETQYF
TRBV11-1	TRBJ2-5	CASSLGLSQETQYF
TRBV7-2	TRBJ2-3	CASSSTLAGGPPDTQYF
TRBV6-5	TRBJ2-3	CASSYKSYTSTDTQYF
TRBV6-1	TRBJ1-2	CASSEFRKEGPRYGYTF
TRBV6-5	TRBJ1-6	CASSPGRNPQIVVSPLHF
TRBV20-1	TRBJ2-7	CSAGSGGLRDEQYF
TRBV7-6	TRBJ2-5	CASSSSQGPWETQYF
TRBV10-3	TRBJ2-7	CAISEVGKRSYEQYF
TRBV7-3	TRBJ2-3	CASSLQGPWDTQYF
TRBV20-1	TRBJ2-3	CSARDLLGQAGDTDTQYF
TRBV7-3	TRBJ2-2	CASSSKGRPWEELFF
TRBV6-2/TRBV6-3	TRBJ2-3	CASSTGTLLDIDTQYF